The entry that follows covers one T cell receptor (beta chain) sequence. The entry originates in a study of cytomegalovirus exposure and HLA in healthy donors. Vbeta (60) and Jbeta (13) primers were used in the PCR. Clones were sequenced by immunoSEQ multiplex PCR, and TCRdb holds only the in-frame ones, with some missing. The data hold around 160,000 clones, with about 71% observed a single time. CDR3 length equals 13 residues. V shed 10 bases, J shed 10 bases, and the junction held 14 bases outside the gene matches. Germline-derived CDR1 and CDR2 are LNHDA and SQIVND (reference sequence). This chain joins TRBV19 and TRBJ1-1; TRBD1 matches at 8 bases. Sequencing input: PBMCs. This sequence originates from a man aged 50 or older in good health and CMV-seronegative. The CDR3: CATLDRERSGAFF. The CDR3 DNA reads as TGTGCCACTTTGGACAGGGAACGTTCTGGAGCTTTCTTT.